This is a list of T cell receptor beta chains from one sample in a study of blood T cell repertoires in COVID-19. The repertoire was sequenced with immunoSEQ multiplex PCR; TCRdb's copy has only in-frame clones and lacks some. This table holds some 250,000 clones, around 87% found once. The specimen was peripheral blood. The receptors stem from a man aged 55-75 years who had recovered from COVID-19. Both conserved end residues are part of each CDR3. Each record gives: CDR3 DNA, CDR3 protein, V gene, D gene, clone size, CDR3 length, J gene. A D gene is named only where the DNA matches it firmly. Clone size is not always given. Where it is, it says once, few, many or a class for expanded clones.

CDR3 DNA: TGTGCCAGCAGACCCGACCACCGCGACTACGTTGGGCAGTACTTC
CDR3 protein: CASRPDHRDYVGQYF
V gene: TRBV6-5
D gene: NA
clone size: NA
CDR3 length: 15
J gene: TRBJ2-7

CDR3 DNA: TGTGCCAGTCCCTTCAATCAGCCCCAGCATTTT
CDR3 protein: CASPFNQPQHF
V gene: TRBV5-4
D gene: NA
clone size: few
CDR3 length: 11
J gene: TRBJ1-5

CDR3 DNA: TGTGCCAGCAGCCCCGAGAGCGGGGGGCGCCTGAACACTGAAGCTTTCTTT
CDR3 protein: CASSPESGGRLNTEAFF
V gene: TRBV9
D gene: NA
clone size: NA
CDR3 length: 17
J gene: TRBJ1-1

CDR3 DNA: TGTGCCAGCAGCGCCGGGACAGGGGTAGTCGAGCAGTACTTC
CDR3 protein: CASSAGTGVVEQYF
V gene: TRBV7-9
D gene: TRBD1
clone size: NA
CDR3 length: 14
J gene: TRBJ2-7

CDR3 DNA: TGTGCCAGCAGCCCCTGGACAGCAACTAATGAAAAACTGTTTTTT
CDR3 protein: CASSPWTATNEKLFF
V gene: TRBV5-5
D gene: NA
clone size: NA
CDR3 length: 15
J gene: TRBJ1-4

CDR3 DNA: TGCACCAGCAGCCAAGAAGGAGGGGAATATAATTCACCCCTCCACTTT
CDR3 protein: CTSSQEGGEYNSPLHF
V gene: TRBV1
D gene: NA
clone size: NA
CDR3 length: 16
J gene: TRBJ1-6

CDR3 DNA: TGTGCCAGCAGCTTAATGGGGCAGGGGGTCTTCCCTGAAGCTTTCTTT
CDR3 protein: CASSLMGQGVFPEAFF
V gene: TRBV11-1
D gene: TRBD1
clone size: NA
CDR3 length: 16
J gene: TRBJ1-1

CDR3 DNA: TGTGCCAGCAGCCCAGGACTAGCGGGTCTGCTTTACGAGCAGTACTTC
CDR3 protein: CASSPGLAGLLYEQYF
V gene: TRBV4-2
D gene: TRBD2
clone size: once
CDR3 length: 16
J gene: TRBJ2-7

CDR3 DNA: TGCGCCAGCAGCTTGGACAGGGGGAAAACCGGGGAGCTGTTTTTT
CDR3 protein: CASSLDRGKTGELFF
V gene: TRBV5-1
D gene: TRBD1
clone size: NA
CDR3 length: 15
J gene: TRBJ2-2

CDR3 DNA: TGTGCCAGCAGCCGAGCGACAGGGGCGAACACCGGGGAGCTGTTTTTT
CDR3 protein: CASSRATGANTGELFF
V gene: TRBV28
D gene: TRBD1
clone size: NA
CDR3 length: 16
J gene: TRBJ2-2

CDR3 DNA: TGTGCCATCAGTGAGTCCCAGGGGGCCGACTATGGCTACACCTTC
CDR3 protein: CAISESQGADYGYTF
V gene: TRBV10-3
D gene: TRBD1
clone size: NA
CDR3 length: 15
J gene: TRBJ1-2

CDR3 DNA: TGTGCCAGCAGGGGACTAGCGGGGGGGCGAAGCACCGGGGAGCTGTTTTTT
CDR3 protein: CASRGLAGGRSTGELFF
V gene: TRBV3-1/TRBV3-2
D gene: TRBD2
clone size: NA
CDR3 length: 17
J gene: TRBJ2-2

CDR3 DNA: TGTGCCAGTGGGGACAGACCTGGGGGCACAGATACGCAGTATTTT
CDR3 protein: CASGDRPGGTDTQYF
V gene: TRBV19
D gene: TRBD1
clone size: NA
CDR3 length: 15
J gene: TRBJ2-3

CDR3 DNA: TGTGCCACCAGTGTGGGGGCTAGCACCGGGGAGCTGTTTTTT
CDR3 protein: CATSVGASTGELFF
V gene: TRBV24-1
D gene: NA
clone size: NA
CDR3 length: 14
J gene: TRBJ2-2

CDR3 DNA: TGTGCCAGCAGTTTATCAGGGGTTCTCACCACCGGGGAGCTGTTTTTT
CDR3 protein: CASSLSGVLTTGELFF
V gene: TRBV27
D gene: NA
clone size: NA
CDR3 length: 16
J gene: TRBJ2-2

CDR3 DNA: TGTGCCAGCAGTTCGGGGACAATTCGAAACACCATATATTTT
CDR3 protein: CASSSGTIRNTIYF
V gene: TRBV6-5
D gene: NA
clone size: NA
CDR3 length: 14
J gene: TRBJ1-3

CDR3 DNA: TGCGCCAGCAGCCGCCAGACATCGGGGGAGCAGTACTTC
CDR3 protein: CASSRQTSGEQYF
V gene: TRBV5-1
D gene: NA
clone size: few
CDR3 length: 13
J gene: TRBJ2-7

CDR3 DNA: TGTGCCAGCAGCACCCGGGACAGGGCCTATGGCTACACCTTC
CDR3 protein: CASSTRDRAYGYTF
V gene: TRBV5-4
D gene: TRBD1
clone size: NA
CDR3 length: 14
J gene: TRBJ1-2

CDR3 DNA: TGTGCCAGCAGCCAAGGGACAGGGATCGCTGGCTACACCTTC
CDR3 protein: CASSQGTGIAGYTF
V gene: TRBV14
D gene: TRBD1
clone size: once
CDR3 length: 14
J gene: TRBJ1-2

CDR3 DNA: TGTGCCAGCGGGACTTCTCACAATGAGCAGTTCTTC
CDR3 protein: CASGTSHNEQFF
V gene: TRBV28
D gene: NA
clone size: NA
CDR3 length: 12
J gene: TRBJ2-1

CDR3 DNA: TGTGCCAGCAGTTTGGGGGGTGTACAGCCCCAGCATTTT
CDR3 protein: CASSLGGVQPQHF
V gene: TRBV12-3/TRBV12-4
D gene: NA
clone size: NA
CDR3 length: 13
J gene: TRBJ1-5

CDR3 DNA: TGTGCCAGCAGCTCTATACAGGGGGACACTGAAGCTTTCTTT
CDR3 protein: CASSSIQGDTEAFF
V gene: TRBV6-6
D gene: TRBD1
clone size: NA
CDR3 length: 14
J gene: TRBJ1-1